This TCR beta chain was profiled in a study of T cell clones after liver transplantation. V dropped 9 bases and J dropped 9 bases, with 13 bases sitting between them. The length of the CDR3 is 11 residues. This clone appeared a few times. Using immunoSEQ multiplex PCR, the repertoire was profiled, and TCRdb retains in-frame clones only, with some absent. Among tens of thousands of clones listed, 60% to 75% were seen once. Specimen: CD4+ T cells from blood, collected at the 22-month timepoint. The chain carries TRBV5-3 and TRBJ1-5, with a tentative D call TRBD1 (5 bases). TRBV5-3 falls under the ORF class, with uncertain function. This TCR was sampled from a human patient who received a liver transplant. A subset of T cells may come from the graft donor. This CDR3 reads CATKGPPPQHF. The CDR3 DNA follows: TGTGCCACCAAGGGACCTCCGCCCCAGCATTTT.